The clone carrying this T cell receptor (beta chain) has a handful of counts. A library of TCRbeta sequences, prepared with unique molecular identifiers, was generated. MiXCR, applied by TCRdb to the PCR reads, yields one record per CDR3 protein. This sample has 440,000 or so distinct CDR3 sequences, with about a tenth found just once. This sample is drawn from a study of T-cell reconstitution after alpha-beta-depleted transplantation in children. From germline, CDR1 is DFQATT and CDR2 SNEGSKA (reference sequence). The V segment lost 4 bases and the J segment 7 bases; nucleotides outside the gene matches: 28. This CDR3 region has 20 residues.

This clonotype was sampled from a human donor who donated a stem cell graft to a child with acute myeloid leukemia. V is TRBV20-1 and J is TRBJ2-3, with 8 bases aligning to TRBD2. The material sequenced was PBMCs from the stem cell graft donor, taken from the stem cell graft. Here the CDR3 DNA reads TGCAGTGCTACACGACAGTTCCCCGCTCCCGGACTAGCACTAGGAAATACGCAGTATTTT. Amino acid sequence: CSATRQFPAPGLALGNTQYF.